This T cell receptor beta chain is from a study of chemoradiotherapy in HPV16-positive cancers. With respect to this clone: Antigen unknown.

Clones were sequenced by immunoSEQ multiplex PCR, and TCRdb holds only the in-frame ones, with some missing. This table has more than 11,000 clones, about two thirds appearing once. Whole-study results and caveats: During treatment, candidate HPV-specific clones and E7-related motifs expanded in tumor. In HPV16-positive patients, HPV-responsive T-cell expansion tracked better recurrence-free survival. HPV-specific T cells were functionally defined from only a couple of HPV16-positive patients.

V shed 5 bases and J shed 1 base, with 14 bases lying between them. The CDR3 has 16 residues. Germline CDR1 MDHEN, CDR2 SYDVKM. Sample collection occurred from a patient who underwent chemoradiotherapy. The chain employs TRBV28 and TRBJ1-4; perhaps TRBD1 as D (5 bases). This clonotype was obtained from a human donor with HPV-associated anogenital cancer. The CDR3 nucleotides read TGTGCCAGCAGTCCTGGCGGGGGGAGAACTAATGAAAAACTGTTTTTT. Residues: CASSPGGGRTNEKLFF.